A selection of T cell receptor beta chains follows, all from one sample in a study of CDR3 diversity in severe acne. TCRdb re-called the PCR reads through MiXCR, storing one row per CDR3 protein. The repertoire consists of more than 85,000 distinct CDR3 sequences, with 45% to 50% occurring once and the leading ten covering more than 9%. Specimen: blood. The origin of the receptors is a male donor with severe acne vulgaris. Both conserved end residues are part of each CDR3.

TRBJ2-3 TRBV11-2 CASSLGRSPTDTQYF
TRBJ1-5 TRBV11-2 CASSPSGGRGQPQHF
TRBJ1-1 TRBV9 CASSVAEGRMNTEAFF
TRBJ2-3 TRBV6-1 CASTPLAGGESDTQYF
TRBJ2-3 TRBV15 CATSREAAHTDTQYF
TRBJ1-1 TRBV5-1 CASSLEAGNTEAFF
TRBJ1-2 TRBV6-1 CASSEGGRYGYTF
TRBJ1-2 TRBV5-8 CASSLGSPDTDYGYTF
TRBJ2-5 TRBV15 CATSSRTGAPETQYF
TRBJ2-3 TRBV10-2 CASSFGVDTQYF
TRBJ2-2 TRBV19 CASSIAPRASNTGELFF
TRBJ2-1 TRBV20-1 CSAGDLLAGGPVNEQFF
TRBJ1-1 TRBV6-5 CASSRAVDYEAFF
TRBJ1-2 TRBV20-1 CSASPGTGPNYGYTF
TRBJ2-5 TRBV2 CASSRDYARETQYF
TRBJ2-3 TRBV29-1 CSVGTGPDTQYF
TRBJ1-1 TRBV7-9 CASSHGTVTEAFF
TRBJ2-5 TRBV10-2 CASSEVGATIQETQYF
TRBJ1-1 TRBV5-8 CASSLARNTEAFF
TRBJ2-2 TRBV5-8 CASSSRDRVNTGELFF
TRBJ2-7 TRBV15 CATNIGTGENEQYF
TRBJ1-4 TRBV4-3 CASGETGINEKLFF
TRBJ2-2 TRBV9 CASSGGLGGELFF
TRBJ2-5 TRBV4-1 CASSLVGGEETQYF
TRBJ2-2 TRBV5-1 CASRDRDGGELFF
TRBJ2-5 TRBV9 CASSVEGRTTQYF
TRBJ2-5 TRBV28 CASLDGGAETQYF
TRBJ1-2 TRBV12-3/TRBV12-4 CASSGQGNYGYTF
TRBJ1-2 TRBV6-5 CASSYSGDYGYTF
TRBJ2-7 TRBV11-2 CASSILAGGSYEQYF
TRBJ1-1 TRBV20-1 CSARLPGGVTEAFF
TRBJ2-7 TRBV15 CATSARLRGRYEQYF
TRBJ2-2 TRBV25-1 CASSDSGGELFF
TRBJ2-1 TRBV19 CASSIGWLAGGGSYNEQFF
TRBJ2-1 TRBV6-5 CASSPSGSFNEQFF
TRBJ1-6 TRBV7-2 CASSLRGTGGNSPLHF
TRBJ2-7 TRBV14 CASSPRPGLARSYEQYF
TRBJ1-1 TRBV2 CASSIGEALGTEAFF
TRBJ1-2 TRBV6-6 CASSLASGLGYGYTF
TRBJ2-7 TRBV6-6 CASSPRDRVYEQYF
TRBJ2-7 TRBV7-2 CASSLGGLAGDEQYF
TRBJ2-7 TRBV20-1 CSAHPGSEQYF
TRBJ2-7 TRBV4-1 CASSLRGQGYEQYF
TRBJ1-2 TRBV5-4 CASSSPIEGPNYGYTF
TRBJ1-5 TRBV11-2 CASSLNPSPYSNQPQHF
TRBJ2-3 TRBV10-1 CASSERLPSADTQYF
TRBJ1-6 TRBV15 CATSRARQGRNSPLHF
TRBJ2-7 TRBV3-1 CASSQKGLAGPYEQYF
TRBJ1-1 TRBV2 CASSAGRLNTEAFF
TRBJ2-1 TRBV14 CASSFRAGGHNEQFF
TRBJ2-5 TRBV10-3 CASSEQLIPGETQYF
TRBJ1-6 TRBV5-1 CASSTDRENSPLHF
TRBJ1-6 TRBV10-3 CAIRGDYSPLHF
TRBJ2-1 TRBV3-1 CASSPQGHEQFF
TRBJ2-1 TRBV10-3 CAISPTGAGEQFF
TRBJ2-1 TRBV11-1 CASSLAQGAHEQFF
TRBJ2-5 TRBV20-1 CSARDGGGAQETQYF
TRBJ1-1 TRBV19 CATQTGVSTEAFF
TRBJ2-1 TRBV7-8 CASSLIRGEYYNEQFF